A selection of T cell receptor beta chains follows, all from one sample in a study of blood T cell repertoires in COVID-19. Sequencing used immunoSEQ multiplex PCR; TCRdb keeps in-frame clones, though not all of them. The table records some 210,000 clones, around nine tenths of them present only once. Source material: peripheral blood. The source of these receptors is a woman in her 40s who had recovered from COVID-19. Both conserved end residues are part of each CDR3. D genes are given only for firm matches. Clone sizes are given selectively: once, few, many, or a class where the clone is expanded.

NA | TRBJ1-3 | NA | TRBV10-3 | TGTGCCATCAGTGAGTCGGTCGGAGGCTCTGGAAACACCATATATTTT | CAISESVGGSGNTIYF
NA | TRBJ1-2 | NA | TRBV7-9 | TGTGCCAGCAACCAAAACAGCGGGTACTATGGCTACACCTTC | CASNQNSGYYGYTF
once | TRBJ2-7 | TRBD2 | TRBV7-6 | TGTGCCAGCAGCCCAGCGGGGACTAGCGTCTCCTACGAGCAGTACTTC | CASSPAGTSVSYEQYF
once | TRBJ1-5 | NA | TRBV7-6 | TGTGCCAGCAGCCAGAATAGCAATCAGCCCCAGCATTTT | CASSQNSNQPQHF
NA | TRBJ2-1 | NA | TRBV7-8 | TGTGCCAGCATCGACGGAGAATACAATGAGCAGTTCTTC | CASIDGEYNEQFF
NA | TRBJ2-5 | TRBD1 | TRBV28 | TGTGCCAGCAGTTTGTTAGACAGGGACCAAGAGACCCAGTACTTC | CASSLLDRDQETQYF
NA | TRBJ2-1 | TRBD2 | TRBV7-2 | TGTGCCAGCAGCTTGTCCGGGACTAGTTCCTACAATGAGCAGTTCTTC | CASSLSGTSSYNEQFF
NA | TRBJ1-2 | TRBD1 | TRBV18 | TGTGCCAGCTCACCTGAGGGGGCAGGAGGCTACACCTTC | CASSPEGAGGYTF
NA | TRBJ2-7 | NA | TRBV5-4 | TGTGCCAGCAGCGGCCAGGACGAGCAGTACTTC | CASSGQDEQYF
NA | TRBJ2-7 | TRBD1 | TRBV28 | TGTGCCAGCAGGAACTCACAGGGGGCCTCAACCACACAGTACTTC | CASRNSQGASTTQYF
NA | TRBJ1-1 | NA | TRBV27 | TGTGCCAGCAGTCCCATAAGAGGGGGAGACGAAGCTTTCTTT | CASSPIRGGDEAFF
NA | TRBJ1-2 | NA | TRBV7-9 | TGTGCCAGCAGCCCCAGGGAAGCCTATGGCTACACCTTC | CASSPREAYGYTF
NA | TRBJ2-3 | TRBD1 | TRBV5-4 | TGTGCCAGCAGCTTTACAGGGGAAGATACGCAGTATTTT | CASSFTGEDTQYF
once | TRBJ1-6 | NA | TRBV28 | TGTGCCAGCACCATGGGGCGTCGGAATTCACCCCTCCACTTT | CASTMGRRNSPLHF
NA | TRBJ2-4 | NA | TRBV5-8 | TGTGCCAGCAGCTTTCAATCCGGCGAAGAGGCGTACTTC | CASSFQSGEEAYF
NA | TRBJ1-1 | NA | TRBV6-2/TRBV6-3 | TGTGCCAGCAGTCCAGGGACATACTCCCCCGATTTGCCGAACACTGAAGCTTTCTTT | CASSPGTYSPDLPNTEAFF
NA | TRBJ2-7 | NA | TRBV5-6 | TGTGCCAGCAGCTTGGCGGTAACCTACGAGCAGTACTTC | CASSLAVTYEQYF
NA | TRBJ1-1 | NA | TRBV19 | TGTGCCAGTAGTTCCAGGGAGGTATCTTTCTTT | CASSSREVSFF
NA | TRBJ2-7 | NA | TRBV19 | TGTGCCAGTAGTAGATCCTCCCCCCGGACACCCCTCGAGCAGTACTTC | CASSRSSPRTPLEQYF
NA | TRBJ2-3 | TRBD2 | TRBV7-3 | TGTGCCAGCAGCTTACTAGCGGGACCAGATACGCAGTATTTT | CASSLLAGPDTQYF
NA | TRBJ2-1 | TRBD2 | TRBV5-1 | TGCGCCAGCAGCTCGGCGGGGGAACCCTACAATGAGCAGTTCTTC | CASSSAGEPYNEQFF
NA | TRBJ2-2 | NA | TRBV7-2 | TGTGCCAGCAGCTTAGATCCGTACACCGGGGAGCTGTTTTTT | CASSLDPYTGELFF
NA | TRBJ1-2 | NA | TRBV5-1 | TGCGCCAGCAGCTTGGCCGGGGGAGACTATGGCTACACCTTC | CASSLAGGDYGYTF
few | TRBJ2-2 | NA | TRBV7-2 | TGTGCCAGCAGCTCCTACACCGGGGAGCTGTTTTTT | CASSSYTGELFF